This T cell receptor (beta chain) derives from a study of PD-1 blockade in classical Hodgkin lymphoma. Comments on this clone: Its cognate antigen is unknown.

Every single patient, without exception, relapsed after autologous stem cell transplantation, and brentuximab vedotin exposure varied. The study's findings and limits: Complete responders started with a diversity level that resembled newly diagnosed patients at baseline.

Generated by immunoSEQ multiplex PCR, the TCRdb table keeps only in-frame clones and is missing some. The table shows approximately 84,000 clones, with around 86% occurring only once. With 6 bases removed from V and 5 bases from J, the gap between germline ends came to 14 bases. There are 14 residues in the CDR3. Germline V gene sequence: CDR1 MNHEY, CDR2 SMNVEV (reference sequence). This receptor was identified in a human donor with classical Hodgkin lymphoma. This rearrangement joins TRBV27 to TRBJ2-1; D call uncertain. The specimen was peripheral blood mononuclear cells (PBMCs), collected at baseline. CDR3 coding DNA: TGTGCCAGCAGCACGCTTCGGAGAAACAATGAGCAGTTCTTC. As protein: CASSTLRRNNEQFF.